This T cell receptor beta chain was captured by sequencing in a study of OX40 agonist ivuxolimab in advanced cancers. V lost 6 bases, J lost 4 bases, and 7 bases stayed unmatched. The CDR3 spans 14 residues. CDR1 and CDR2 from the germline V gene are SGHRS and YFSETQ. Clones were sequenced by immunoSEQ multiplex PCR, and TCRdb holds only the in-frame ones, with some missing. Of fewer than 40,000 clones in the sample, roughly 89% were seen once. The sample was CD4+ or CD8+ T cells sorted from blood, taken in a trial of the OX40 agonist ivuxolimab. This chain joins TRBV5-1 and TRBJ2-1; the match to TRBD1 covers 7 bases. This TCR derives from an adult with an advanced solid tumor such as melanoma, head and neck, liver or kidney cancer. This chain's CDR3 is CASKTGDSYNEQFF. For the CDR3, the DNA is TGCGCCAGCAAGACCGGGGACAGTTACAATGAGCAGTTCTTC. The whole variable domain, remainder taken from reference TRBV5-1 and TRBJ2-1, is KAGVTQTPRYLIKTRGQQVTLSCSPISGHRSVSWYQQTPGQGLQFLFEYFSETQRNKGNFPGRFSGRQFSNSRSEMNVSTLELGDSALYLCASKTGDSYNEQFFGPGTRLTVL.